The sequence of this TCR beta chain was determined in a study of T-cell memory formation after mild COVID-19. Trimming removed 5 bases from V and 4 bases from J, with 17 bases in between. Germline-derived CDR1 and CDR2 are MNHEY and SMNVEV (reference sequence). The length of the CDR3 is 15 residues. TCRdb independently ran MiXCR on the 5' RACE reads; one entry per CDR3 protein. There are 250,000 to 400,000 distinct CDR3 sequences in the sample; roughly an eighth occur only once, and roughly 21% lies in the top ten. V gene TRBV27 combines with J gene TRBJ1-1; maybe TRBD1 (6 bases). Material: PBMCs or a T cell subset sorted from them (not recorded which). The TCR was taken from a man aged 18-30 years who had mild COVID-19 (a few samples of this study predate the infection). Cell type and time point are not known. CDR3 DNA: TGTGCCAGCAGTCTAACAGGAACAGGGACCACTGAAGCTTTCTTT. This encodes CASSLTGTGTTEAFF.